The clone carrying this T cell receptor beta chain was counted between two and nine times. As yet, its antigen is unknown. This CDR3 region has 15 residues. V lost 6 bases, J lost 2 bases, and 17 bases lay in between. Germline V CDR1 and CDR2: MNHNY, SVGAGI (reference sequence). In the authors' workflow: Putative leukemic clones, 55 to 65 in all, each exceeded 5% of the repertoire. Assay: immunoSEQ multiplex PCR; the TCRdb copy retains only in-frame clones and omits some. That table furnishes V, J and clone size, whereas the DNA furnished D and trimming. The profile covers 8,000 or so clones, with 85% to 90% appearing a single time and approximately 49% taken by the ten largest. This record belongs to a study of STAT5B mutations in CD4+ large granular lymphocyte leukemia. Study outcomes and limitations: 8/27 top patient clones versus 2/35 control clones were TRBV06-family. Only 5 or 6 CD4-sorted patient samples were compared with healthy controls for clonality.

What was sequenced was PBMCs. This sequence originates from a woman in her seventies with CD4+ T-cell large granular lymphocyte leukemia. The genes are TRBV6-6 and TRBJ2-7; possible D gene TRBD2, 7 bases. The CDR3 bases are TGTGCCAGCAGCCCGGAGGGGGGGAGCCCCTACGAGCAGTACTTC. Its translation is CASSPEGGSPYEQYF.